These 13 T cell receptor beta chains share one sample of origin, sequenced in a study of blood T cell repertoires in COVID-19. Generated by immunoSEQ multiplex PCR, the TCRdb table keeps only in-frame clones and is missing some. The sample contains a few hundred thousand clones, about 86% of which appear only once. The sample was peripheral blood. The receptors here all came from a person aged 70 to 80 with COVID-19, enrolled during active disease.

The rearrangement joins TRBV27 to TRBJ2-1; 13 bases agree with TRBD2. Trimming removed 5 bases from V and 2 bases from J; junction bases left unmatched: 9. Per germline, CDR1 MNHEY and CDR2 SMNVEV (reference sequence). The CDR3 consists of 18 residues. The CDR3 nucleotides are TGTGCCAGCAGTCAAGGACTAGCGGGAGTCCTACCCTACAATGAGCAGTTCTTC. This translates into CASSQGLAGVLPYNEQFF.

This rearrangement joins TRBV19 to TRBJ2-3; D is perhaps TRBD2 (5 bases). Between the trimmed V and J ends, which lost 1 base and 5 bases, there was a span of 19 bases. Germline V lookup: CDR1 LNHDA, CDR2 SQIVND (reference sequence). The CDR3 length is 17 residues. The CDR3: CASSIAGSGPWGDTQYF. Here the CDR3 DNA reads TGTGCCAGTAGTATAGCGGGGAGCGGTCCCTGGGGAGATACGCAGTATTTT.

The chain uses TRBV3-1 (or the pseudogene TRBV3-2) and TRBJ2-5, with unresolved D. Germline values: CDR1 LGHDT, CDR2 YNNKEL (reference sequence). CDR3 length: 13 residues. V was shortened by 0 bases and J by 5 bases, with 7 bases between the two germline ends. The CDR3 nucleotides are TGTGCCAGCAGCCAAGAGAGGTTCGAGACCCAGTACTTC. Amino acids: CASSQERFETQYF.

The count of this clone is one. This sequence joins TRBV5-1 and TRBJ1-1; D remains unclear. The V gene lost 3 bases and the J gene lost 5 bases, with 14 bases spanning the gap. The CDR3 contains 14 residues. Germline V CDR1 and CDR2: SGHRS, YFSETQ. DNA for the CDR3: TGCGCCAGCAGCTCACCGGGAATTGGGACTGAAGCTTTCTTT. Translation: CASSSPGIGTEAFF.

The rearrangement links TRBV21-1 to TRBJ1-6. TRBV21-1 is classified as a pseudogene. This CDR3 comprises 16 residues. CDR3 protein: CASSKQTSSYNSPLHF. The CDR3 nucleotides read TGTGCCAGCAGCAAACAAACGAGCTCCTATAATTCACCCCTCCACTTT.

The J gene is TRBJ1-6, the V gene TRBV5-1, with 8 nucleotides matching TRBD1. V gave up 1 base and J gave up 5 bases; unmatched junction bases: 11. The germline gives CDR1 SGHRS, CDR2 YFSETQ. This CDR3 is built from 18 residues. CDR3 nucleotide sequence: TGCGCCAGCAGCTTGTCTGCAGGGGGCCAGGCGAATAATTCACCCCTCCACTTT. The encoded protein is CASSLSAGGQANNSPLHF.

The chain employs TRBV5-8 and TRBJ1-1; 7 bases map to TRBD1. V was clipped by 5 bases and J by 0 bases; unmatched bases: 7. This CDR3 contains 15 residues. Germline CDR1 reads SGHTS; CDR2 reads YDEGEE. The CDR3 sequence is CASRQGQSLNTEAFF. Written as DNA, the CDR3 is TGTGCCAGCAGACAGGGACAGTCGCTGAACACTGAAGCTTTCTTT.

This chain joins TRBV19 and TRBJ2-7; 11 nucleotides agree with TRBD1. Germline trimming cut 6 bases from V and 6 bases from J; bases unmatched to any gene: 7. The V gene's germline CDR1 is LNHDA and CDR2 SQIVND (reference sequence). This CDR3 is built from 14 residues. CDR3 amino acids: CASRTGTGGFEQYF. CDR3 sequence (DNA): TGTGCCAGTAGAACCGGGACAGGGGGGTTCGAGCAGTACTTC.

The chain links TRBV4-3 to TRBJ2-1, with 8 nucleotides matching TRBD2. The junction had 6 bases not matched to a gene; V was cut back by 0 bases and J by 2 bases. The CDR3 runs 17 residues. CDR1 is LGHNA and CDR2 is YSLEER in the germline V gene. The CDR3 DNA follows: TGCGCCAGCAGCCAAGACTGGCGGGAGGACGCCTACAATGAGCAGTTCTTC. It encodes CASSQDWREDAYNEQFF.

Only a few counts were recorded for this clone. The chain combines TRBV18 with TRBJ1-5; TRBD1 is a possible D gene (6 bases). V lost 6 bases to trimming and J lost 5 bases, with 14 bases between them. There are 14 residues in the CDR3. Looked up from germline, CDR1 is KGHSH and CDR2 is LQKENI. DNA for the CDR3: TGTGCCAGCTCCCTACAGGGTAGGGATCAGCCCCAGCATTTT. Residues: CASSLQGRDQPQHF.

The CDR3 DNA reads as TGTGCCAGCAAGCCTTCACAGGGATATAACACTGAAGCTTTCTTT. Protein sequence: CASKPSQGYNTEAFF. The chain uses TRBV11-1 and TRBJ1-1; D is possibly TRBD1 (6 bases). CDR3 length equals 15 residues. Germline CDR1 reads SGHAT; CDR2 reads FQDESV (reference sequence). Deletions cut 7 bases from V and 2 bases from J, with 17 bases between.

The chain carries TRBV14 and TRBJ2-1, with 7 bases matching TRBD1. The CDR3 is 20 amino acids. V gave up 1 base and J gave up 1 base; unmatched junction bases: 16. From germline, CDR1 is SGHDN and CDR2 FVKESK. The CDR3 bases are TGTGCCAGCAGCCAAGGGCCCGGGACAGACTATAGGGGGTCCTACAATGAGCAGTTCTTC. Protein sequence: CASSQGPGTDYRGSYNEQFF.

The chain combines TRBV28 with TRBJ1-1; TRBD1 matches at 9 bases. Germline V gene data show CDR1 as MDHEN and CDR2 as SYDVKM. Losses at the gene ends were 3 bases for V and 13 bases for J; bases not matched to a gene: 12. CDR3 length: 14 amino acids. CDR3 sequence: CASSFGTGGNSVFF. CDR3 bases: TGTGCCAGCAGTTTTGGAACAGGGGGCAACAGTGTTTTCTTT.